The clone carrying this T cell receptor beta chain was detected only once. Its antigen is undetermined. This specimen comes from a study of early stage breast cancer tumors. Study context: ER+/PR+/HER2- status applied to about 70% of the 16 invasive breast tumors. Around 10-fold was the mean read coverage per sample. Study conclusions and caveats: Tumors had approximately 2.5-fold higher T cell density than normal breast.

Data came from immunoSEQ multiplex PCR; TCRdb stores just in-frame clones and leaves some out. The data show tens of thousands of clones, around 70% seen once. This CDR3 is 17 amino acids long. Germline V lookup: CDR1 SGHTA, CDR2 FQGNSA. Trimming at V came to 1 base and at J to 5 bases, leaving 9 bases not matched to a gene. The sequenced material came from blood. The chain is built from TRBV7-2 and TRBJ2-2; 8 bases are a match to TRBD2. The clonotype originates from a person aged 50-59 years with breast cancer. The CDR3 is CASSLGSGAGGTGELFF. In nucleotides, the CDR3 is TGTGCCAGCAGCTTAGGCTCCGGCGCGGGGGGTACCGGGGAGCTGTTTTTT.